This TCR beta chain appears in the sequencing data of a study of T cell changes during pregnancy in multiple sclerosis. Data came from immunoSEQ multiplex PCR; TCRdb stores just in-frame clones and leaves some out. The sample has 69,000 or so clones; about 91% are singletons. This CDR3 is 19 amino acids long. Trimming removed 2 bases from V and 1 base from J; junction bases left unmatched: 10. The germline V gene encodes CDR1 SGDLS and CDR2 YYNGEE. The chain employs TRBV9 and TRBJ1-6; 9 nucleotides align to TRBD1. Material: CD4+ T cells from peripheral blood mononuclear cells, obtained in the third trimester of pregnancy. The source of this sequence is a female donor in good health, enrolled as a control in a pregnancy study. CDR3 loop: CASSVAPEQGASYNSPLHF. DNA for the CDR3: TGTGCCAGCAGCGTCGCCCCGGAACAGGGGGCATCCTATAATTCACCCCTCCACTTT.